These 16 T cell receptor beta chains originate from one sample sequenced in a study of early T cells in non-severe SARS-CoV-2 infection. In TCRdb, the 5' RACE reads were re-called with MiXCR into one record per CDR3 protein. The data show some 26,000 distinct CDR3 sequences, about 4.5% seen once. The specimen sequenced was whole blood. These receptors were taken from an adult who was a healthcare worker with PCR-confirmed SARS-CoV-2 infection or an uninfected control (not recorded which).

This clonotype was detected many times. This chain uses TRBV29-1 with TRBJ2-7; D remains unclear. The CDR3 covers 10 residues. In germline, CDR1 is SQVTM, CDR2 ANQGSEA. V lost 6 bases and J lost 5, with 8 bases in between. Here the CDR3 reads CSVSLDEQYF. The DNA for the CDR3 is TGCAGCGTGAGTTTGGACGAGCAGTACTTC.

There are many counts of this clonotype. The chain carries TRBV11-2 and TRBJ2-1; the D gene is possibly TRBD2 (5 bases). Trimming took 5 bases from V and 0 from J, leaving 14 bases between them. The CDR3 is made up of 16 amino acids. Germline V gene lookup returns CDR1 SGHAT and CDR2 FQNNGV. The CDR3 coding sequence is TGTGCCAGCAGCCGTATAAGCGGTAGCTCCTACAATGAGCAGTTCTTC. Its translation: CASSRISGSSYNEQFF.

This clonotype was seen repeatedly, ten times or more. The V call is TRBV28, the J call TRBJ2-3; D uncertain. Germline CDR1 is MDHEN and CDR2 is SYDVKM. The CDR3 contains 14 residues. Trimming took off 2 bases at V and 4 bases at J, with 10 bases between the two ends. The CDR3 sequence is CASSLPSRPDTQYF. The CDR3 nucleotides read TGTGCCAGCAGTTTACCCTCGAGGCCAGATACGCAGTATTTT.

This clonotype was observed at least ten times. This chain uses TRBV9 with TRBJ1-2; D possibly corresponds to TRBD1 (6 bases). The germline V gene encodes CDR1 SGDLS and CDR2 YYNGEE. V was trimmed by 4 bases and J by 6 bases, leaving 16 bases between them. The CDR3 runs 14 residues. CDR3 amino acids: CASSPQTGGNGYTF. CDR3 DNA sequence: TGTGCCAGCAGCCCGCAGACAGGAGGGAATGGCTACACCTTC.

This clonotype was recorded at least ten times. The chain combines TRBV20-1 with TRBJ2-5; 7 bases align to TRBD2. The CDR3 is 17 residues long. Germline loops: CDR1 DFQATT, CDR2 SNEGSKA (reference sequence). The V gene end was trimmed by 0 bases and the J gene end by 2 bases; junction bases not matched to a gene: 12. CDR3 nucleotides: TGCAGTGCTAGAGACCCAACTCCCCGGACTAGACAAGAGACCCAGTACTTC. It encodes CSARDPTPRTRQETQYF.

This clonotype was seen a handful of times. The chain employs TRBV6-6 and TRBJ2-3; TRBD2 matches at 12 bases. Germline V gene data show CDR1 as MNHNY and CDR2 as SVGAGI (reference sequence). The CDR3 is 18 residues long. J gave up 0 bases and V 3 bases, and 7 bases lay outside the gene matches. DNA for the CDR3: TGTGCCAGCAGTTATGGGACTAGCGGGCGAGCTAGCACAGATACGCAGTATTTT. Encoded protein: CASSYGTSGRASTDTQYF.

The V call is TRBV9, the J call TRBJ2-3, with 7 bases aligning to TRBD2. With 4 bases clipped from V and 0 bases from J, the junction kept 5 bases outside the gene matches. Germline CDR1 is SGDLS and CDR2 is YYNGEE. The CDR3 length is 15 residues. CDR3 sequence reads: CASSPGLPSTDTQYF. CDR3 nucleotides: TGTGCCAGCAGCCCGGGACTACCTAGCACAGATACGCAGTATTTT. The whole variable domain, filled in from reference TRBV9 and TRBJ2-3, reads DSGVTQTPKHLITATGQRVTLRCSPRSGDLSVYWYQQSLDQGLQFLIQYYNGEERAKGNILERFSAQQFPDLHSELNLSSLELGDSALYFCASSPGLPSTDTQYFGPGTRLTVL.

This clonotype came up many times. This chain uses TRBV29-1 with TRBJ2-7; tentatively, D is TRBD1 (7 bases). CDR1 and CDR2 from the germline V gene are SQVTM and ANQGSEA. V lost 4 bases to trimming and J lost 2 bases, with 15 bases between them. This CDR3 region has 14 residues. The CDR3 nucleotides are TGCAGCGTTGCCTACAGGGGAGGCCCCTACGAGCAGTACTTC. Translation: CSVAYRGGPYEQYF.

This clonotype was seen ten or more times. This chain joins TRBV28 and TRBJ1-4, with TRBD1 matching over 9 bases. The CDR3 is 14 residues long. The V segment lost 6 bases and the J segment 7 bases; nucleotides outside the gene matches: 6. The germline CDR1 and CDR2 sequences are MDHEN and SYDVKM. DNA for the CDR3: TGTGCCAGCAGCGTACAGGGGGCACGTGAAAAACTGTTTTTT. It encodes CASSVQGAREKLFF.

This clonotype showed up many times. This chain joins TRBV10-3 and TRBJ2-3; D is unclear. Trimming stripped 4 bases from V and 5 bases from J, with 10 bases between. CDR1 ENHRY and CDR2 SYGVKD come from the germline V gene. The CDR3 extends over 13 amino acids. DNA for the CDR3: TGTGCCATCAGTGGATCTCGCGGAGATACGCAGTATTTT. Encoded protein: CAISGSRGDTQYF.

This clonotype was picked up many times. The rearrangement links TRBV6-4 to TRBJ1-5; unclear D gene. V lost 3 bases to trimming and J lost 2 bases, with 14 bases between them. The germline V gene has CDR1 MRHNA and CDR2 SNTAGT. The CDR3 sequence is 16 residues long. CDR3 nucleotides: TGTGCCAGCAGTGAAGTGCACCAGAGTGGCAATCAGCCCCAGCATTTT. Translated, it gives CASSEVHQSGNQPQHF.

The sample holds many counts of this clonotype. The chain carries TRBV7-3 and TRBJ1-2, with a tentative D call TRBD1 (6 bases). The CDR3 has 15 residues. Deletions cut 5 bases from V and 5 bases from J, with 18 bases between. Germline V gene sequence: CDR1 SGHTA, CDR2 FQGTGA. In nucleotides, the CDR3 is TGTGCCAGCAGCCCACATCCGGACAGCCCTTATGGCTACACCTTC. Its protein is CASSPHPDSPYGYTF.

The table lists this clonotype with many counts. The rearrangement uses TRBV2 and TRBJ2-5; 8 bases are shared with TRBD1. The CDR3 covers 14 residues. Germline V CDR1 and CDR2: SNHLY, FYNNEI. Trimming cost V 6 bases and J 5 bases; bases outside gene matches: 8. The DNA of the CDR3 is TGTGCCAGCAGAGACCCAGGGGGCGGCGAGACCCAGTACTTC. Translation: CASRDPGGGETQYF. Drawing the rest from reference TRBV2 and TRBJ2-5, the complete variable domain is EPEVTQTPSHQVTQMGQEVILRCVPISNHLYFYWYRQILGQKVEFLVSFYNNEISEKSEIFDDQFSVERPDGSNFTLKIRSTKLEDSAMYFCASRDPGGGETQYFGPGTRLLVL.

This clonotype was detected a few times. The chain combines TRBV27 with TRBJ2-5; possible D gene TRBD2, 5 bases. This CDR3 comprises 15 residues. Trimming shortened V by 2 bases and J by 1 base, and 11 bases separated the two germline ends. Per germline, CDR1 MNHEY and CDR2 SMNVEV (reference sequence). The CDR3 region has the DNA TGTGCCAGCAGTTTAAGCGGCTGGCCCCAAGAGACCCAGTACTTC. Its protein product is CASSLSGWPQETQYF.

This clonotype was seen many times. The chain joins TRBV6-6 to TRBJ1-3; D gene uncertain. Germline V gene data show CDR1 as MNHNY and CDR2 as SVGAGI (reference sequence). Trimming removed 2 bases from V and 2 bases from J, with 7 bases in between. The CDR3 spans 14 residues. The CDR3 loop reads CASSYAGAGNTIYF. CDR3 bases: TGTGCCAGCAGTTACGCCGGGGCTGGAAACACCATATATTTT.

This clonotype was picked up many times. V and J are TRBV28 and TRBJ2-3, with D possibly being TRBD1 (6 bases). CDR3 length: 15 residues. Per germline, CDR1 MDHEN and CDR2 SYDVKM. V lost 8 bases and J 2 bases, leaving 17 bases between the germline ends. The CDR3 DNA follows: TGTGCCAGCGGAACTCGGACAGCACCCACAGATACGCAGTATTTT. Protein sequence: CASGTRTAPTDTQYF.